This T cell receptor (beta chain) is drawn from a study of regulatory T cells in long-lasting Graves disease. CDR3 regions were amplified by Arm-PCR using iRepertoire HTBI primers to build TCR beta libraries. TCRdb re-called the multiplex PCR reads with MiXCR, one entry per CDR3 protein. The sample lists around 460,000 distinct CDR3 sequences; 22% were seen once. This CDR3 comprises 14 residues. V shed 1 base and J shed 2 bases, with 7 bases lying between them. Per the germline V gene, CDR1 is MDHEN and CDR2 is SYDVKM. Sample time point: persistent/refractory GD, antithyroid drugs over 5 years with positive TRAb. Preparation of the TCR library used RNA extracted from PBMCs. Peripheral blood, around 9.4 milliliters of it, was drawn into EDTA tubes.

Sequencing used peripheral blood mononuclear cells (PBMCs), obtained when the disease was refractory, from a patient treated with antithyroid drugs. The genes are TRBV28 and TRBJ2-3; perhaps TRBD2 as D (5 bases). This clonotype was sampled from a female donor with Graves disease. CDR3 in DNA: TGTGCCAGCAGTTTATTAGCGCACACAGATACGCAGTATTTT. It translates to CASSLLAHTDTQYF.